Listed below are T cell receptor beta chains from one sample, sequenced in a study of breast tumors, draining lymph nodes, adjacent tissues. TCRdb fed the multiplex PCR reads into MiXCR, producing one record per CDR3 protein. The table includes under 80,000 distinct CDR3 sequences, roughly 40% detected once. Sample: breast tumor tissue. Source of these receptors: a female donor with breast cancer. Some clones in this sample may be carry-over from other donors' samples. Both conserved end residues are part of each CDR3. D genes are given only for firm matches. Rows give clone size only sometimes, using once, few, many, or a class for an expanded clone.

v_call	cdr3_length	j_call	clone_size	d_call	cdr3_aa	cdr3_nt
TRBV5-1	15	TRBJ2-6	.	.	CASSLAGTGANVLTF	TGCGCCAGCAGCTTGGCCGGGACTGGGGCCAACGTCCTGACTTTC
TRBV7-2	14	TRBJ2-1	.	TRBD2	CASSTLAGANKQFF	TGTGCCAGCAGCACACTAGCGGGAGCTAATAAGCAGTTCTTC
TRBV19	16	TRBJ1-2	many	TRBD1	CASSSDDRGTLYGYTF	TGTGCCAGTAGTTCCGACGACAGGGGCACCCTCTATGGCTACACCTTC
TRBV5-8	17	TRBJ2-1	many	.	CASSLDPGQRPNNEQFF	TGTGCCAGCAGCTTGGATCCTGGACAGAGGCCGAACAATGAGCAGTTCTTC
TRBV5-4	17	TRBJ1-5	.	.	CASSTLGPWIGNQPQHF	TGTGCCAGCAGCACTTTGGGACCCTGGATTGGCAATCAGCCCCAGCATTTT
TRBV7-3	13	TRBJ2-1	.	.	CASSFGYTDTQFF	TGTGCCAGCAGCTTCGGCTACACAGATACGCAGTTCTTC
TRBV7-2	15	TRBJ1-4	many	.	CASSPQEALLEKLFF	TGTGCCAGCAGCCCCCAGGAGGCCCTCCTAGAAAAACTGTTTTTT
TRBV20-1	13	TRBJ2-7	.	.	CSARGSLHYEQYF	TGCAGTGCTAGGGGCAGTCTCCACTACGAGCAGTACTTC
TRBV3-1	13	TRBJ1-2	many	.	CASSPHRDRGYTF	TGTGCCAGCAGCCCTCACAGGGATCGAGGCTACACCTTC
TRBV27	13	TRBJ2-1	.	.	CASRPTGWNEQFF	TGTGCCAGCAGACCAACTGGGTGGAATGAGCAGTTCTTC
TRBV15	14	TRBJ2-1	many	.	CATSRGNPNNEQFF	TGTGCCACCAGCAGGGGGAACCCAAACAATGAGCAGTTCTTC
TRBV7-2	14	TRBJ2-2	.	TRBD2	CASRRTSGSGELFF	TGTGCCAGCAGAAGGACTAGCGGTTCCGGGGAGCTGTTTTTT
TRBV7-9	15	TRBJ2-2	.	.	CASSPVAEETGELFF	TGTGCCAGCAGCCCCGTGGCGGAAGAGACCGGGGAGCTGTTTTTT
TRBV7-9	18	TRBJ1-4	.	TRBD1	CASSLPGGLDATNEKLLF	TGTGCCAGCAGCTTACCAGGGGGTCTGGACGCAACTAATGAGAAACTGCTTTTT
TRBV27	13	TRBJ2-7	many	.	CASSDGPRYEQYF	TGTGCCAGCAGTGACGGGCCCCGCTACGAGCAGTACTTC
TRBV4-2	16	TRBJ1-4	.	TRBD1	CAGSLSTGTGDEKLFF	TGTGCCGGCAGCCTAAGTACCGGGACAGGGGATGAAAAACTGTTTTTT
TRBV6-2/TRBV6-3	14	TRBJ1-6	many	TRBD1	CASRSTGISSPLHF	TGTGCCAGCAGATCGACAGGGATATCTTCACCCCTCCACTTT
TRBV6-6	16	TRBJ2-1	few	.	CASSHSRGSSYNEQFF	TGTGCCAGCAGTCACTCGCGGGGCTCCTCCTACAATGAGCAGTTCTTC
TRBV7-9	16	TRBJ2-2	once	.	CASSSRMKAVTGELFF	TGTGCCAGCAGCTCTCGGATGAAGGCCGTCACCGGGGAGCTGTTTTTT
TRBV5-1	14	TRBJ2-7	many	.	CASSLEGLKYEQYF	TGCGCCAGCAGCTTGGAGGGACTTAAGTACGAGCAGTACTTC
TRBV7-2	14	TRBJ2-5	many	.	CASSLVGGAETQYF	TGTGCCAGCAGCTTAGTAGGGGGGGCGGAGACCCAGTACTTC
TRBV19	12	TRBJ1-5	.	.	CASKRGAGNEHF	TGTGCCAGTAAGAGGGGGGCCGGGAATGAGCATTTT
TRBV12-3/TRBV12-4	13	TRBJ2-6	.	TRBD2	CASGLAGTNVLTF	TGTGCCAGCGGACTAGCGGGAACCAACGTCCTGACTTTC
TRBV2	16	TRBJ1-4	.	TRBD1	CASSLAGQGGDEKLFF	TGTGCCAGCAGCCTAGCGGGACAGGGTGGTGATGAAAAACTGTTTTTT
TRBV6-5	13	TRBJ2-6	many	.	CASRPSGANVLTF	TGTGCCAGCAGGCCCTCTGGGGCCAACGTCCTGACTTTC
TRBV27	15	TRBJ1-2	few	.	CASSPIRGGNYGYTF	TGTGCCAGCAGCCCGATTCGGGGGGGTAACTATGGCTACACCTTC
TRBV12-3/TRBV12-4	13	TRBJ1-1	.	.	CASSPLGFTEAFF	TGTGCCAGCAGCCCCCTGGGATTCACTGAAGCTTTCTTT
TRBV7-7	11	TRBJ2-2	.	.	CASSPLGELFF	TGTGCTAGCAGCCCCCTAGGGGAGCTGTTTTTT
TRBV7-2	14	TRBJ2-7	many	TRBD1	CASSNRQGSYEQYF	TGTGCCAGCAGCAACCGACAGGGCTCCTACGAGCAGTACTTC
TRBV4-1	16	TRBJ1-2	many	TRBD1	CASSHTTGTGRKGYTF	TGCGCCAGCAGCCATACTACCGGGACAGGGCGGAAGGGCTACACCTTC
TRBV2	16	TRBJ1-2	.	TRBD1	CASPGTGGFSDYGYTF	TGTGCCAGTCCCGGGACAGGGGGCTTTAGTGACTATGGCTACACCTTC
TRBV18	12	TRBJ2-5	many	.	CASTTSRETQYF	TGTGCCAGCACCACCAGTAGGGAGACCCAGTACTTC
TRBV12-3/TRBV12-4	15	TRBJ1-5	many	TRBD1	CASSIRTGGGQPQHF	TGTGCCAGCAGTATACGGACAGGGGGCGGTCAGCCCCAGCATTTT
TRBV10-3	15	TRBJ1-6	.	TRBD1	CAISRDSARNSPLHF	TGTGCCATCAGCCGGGACAGCGCAAGAAATTCACCCCTCCACTTT
TRBV7-8	14	TRBJ1-3	.	.	CASSLVGSGNTVYF	.
TRBV6-2/TRBV6-3	16	TRBJ1-2	many	TRBD1	CASSDRDRPFNYGYTF	TGTGCCAGCAGTGACCGGGACAGACCTTTTAACTATGGCTACACCTTC
TRBV7-2	13	TRBJ2-7	.	.	CASSGTSGNEQYF	TGTGCCAGCAGCGGTACTTCAGGGAACGAGCAGTACTTC
TRBV4-1	15	TRBJ1-5	many	.	CASSQDVQAGQPQHF	TGCGCCAGCAGCCAAGACGTACAGGCGGGTCAGCCCCAGCATTTT
TRBV30	12	TRBJ2-7	many	.	CAGGDPRREQYF	TGTGCCGGAGGGGACCCGCGGAGGGAGCAGTACTTC
TRBV29-1	14	TRBJ2-7	.	TRBD2	CSVEVAGGRNEQYF	TGCAGCGTTGAAGTAGCGGGGGGGCGGAACGAGCAGTACTTC
TRBV29-1	15	TRBJ2-7	.	TRBD2	CSVGGLAGVSYEQYF	TGCAGCGTTGGGGGACTAGCGGGGGTTTCGTACGAGCAGTACTTC
TRBV19	14	TRBJ2-3	.	.	CASSLRVGADTQYF	TGTGCCAGTAGTCTAAGGGTGGGGGCAGATACGCAGTATTTT
TRBV15	16	TRBJ1-1	once	TRBD1	CATSRVRTGMNTEAFF	TGTGCCACCAGCAGAGTGCGGACAGGCATGAACACTGAAGCTTTCTTT
TRBV20-1	18	TRBJ1-2	.	.	CSARDTRPGTRNYYGYTF	TGCAGTGCTAGAGATACCCGTCCCGGGACTCGGAACTACTATGGCTACACCTTC
TRBV24-1	14	TRBJ2-3	.	TRBD2	CATSGGGITDTQYF	TGTGCCACCAGTGGGGGGGGGATCACAGATACGCAGTATTTT
TRBV25-1	14	TRBJ1-6	.	.	CASSASGNNSPLHF	TGTGCCAGCAGTGCAAGCGGGAATAATTCACCCCTCCACTTT